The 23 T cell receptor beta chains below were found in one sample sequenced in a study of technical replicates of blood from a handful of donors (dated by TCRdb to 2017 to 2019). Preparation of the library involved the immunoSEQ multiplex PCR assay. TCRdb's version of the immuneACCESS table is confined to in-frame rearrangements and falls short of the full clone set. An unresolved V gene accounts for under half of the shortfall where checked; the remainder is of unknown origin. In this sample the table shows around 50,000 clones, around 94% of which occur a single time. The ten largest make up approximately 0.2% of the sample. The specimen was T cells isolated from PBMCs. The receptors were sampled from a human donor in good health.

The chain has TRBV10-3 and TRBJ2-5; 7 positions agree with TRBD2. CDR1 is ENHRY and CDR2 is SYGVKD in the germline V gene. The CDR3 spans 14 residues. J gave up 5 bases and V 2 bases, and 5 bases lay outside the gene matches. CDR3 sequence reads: CAISEGGGKETQYF. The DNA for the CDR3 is TGTGCCATCAGTGAGGGGGGGGGAAAGGAGACCCAGTACTTC.

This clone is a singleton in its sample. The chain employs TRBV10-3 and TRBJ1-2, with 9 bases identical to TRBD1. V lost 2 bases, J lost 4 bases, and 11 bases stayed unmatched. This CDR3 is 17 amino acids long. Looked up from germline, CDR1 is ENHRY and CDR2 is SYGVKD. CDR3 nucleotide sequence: TGTGCCATCAGTGAGGGGACAGGGTTTATTTCCTTCTATGGCTACACCTTC. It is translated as CAISEGTGFISFYGYTF.

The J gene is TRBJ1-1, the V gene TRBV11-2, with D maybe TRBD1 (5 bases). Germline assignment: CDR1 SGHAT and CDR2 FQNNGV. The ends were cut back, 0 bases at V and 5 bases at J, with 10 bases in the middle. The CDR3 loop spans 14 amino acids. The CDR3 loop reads CASSLDYGGTEAFF. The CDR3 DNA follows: TGTGCCAGCAGCTTAGATTACGGGGGAACTGAAGCTTTCTTT. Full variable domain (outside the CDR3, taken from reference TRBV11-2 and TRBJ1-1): EAGVAQSPRYKIIEKRQSVAFWCNPISGHATLYWYQQILGQGPKLLIQFQNNGVVDDSQLPKDRFSAERLKGVDSTLKIQPAKLEDSAVYLCASSLDYGGTEAFFGQGTRLTVV.

CDR3 in DNA: TGTGCCAGCAGTTACTCTACTTTCAACGAGCAGTACTTC. Its protein product is CASSYSTFNEQYF. This chain links TRBV6-5 with TRBJ2-7; D unresolved. The CDR3 is 13 amino acids. Looked up from germline, CDR1 is MNHEY and CDR2 is SVGAGI. V was pared by 0 bases and J by 5 bases, with 8 bases between.

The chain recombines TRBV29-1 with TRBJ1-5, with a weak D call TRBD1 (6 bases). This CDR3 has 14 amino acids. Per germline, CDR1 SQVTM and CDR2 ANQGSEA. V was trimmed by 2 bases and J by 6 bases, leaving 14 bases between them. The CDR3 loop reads CSVEIGGAGQPQHF. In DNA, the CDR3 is TGCAGCGTTGAAATCGGGGGGGCGGGTCAGCCCCAGCATTTT.

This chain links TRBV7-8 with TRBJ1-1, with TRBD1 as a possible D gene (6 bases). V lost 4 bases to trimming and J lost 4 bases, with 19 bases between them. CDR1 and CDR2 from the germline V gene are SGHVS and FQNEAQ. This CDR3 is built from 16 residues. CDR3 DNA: TGTGCCAGCAGCTCCCGATCTACAGGGTTGGGCACTGAAGCTTTCTTT. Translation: CASSSRSTGLGTEAFF.

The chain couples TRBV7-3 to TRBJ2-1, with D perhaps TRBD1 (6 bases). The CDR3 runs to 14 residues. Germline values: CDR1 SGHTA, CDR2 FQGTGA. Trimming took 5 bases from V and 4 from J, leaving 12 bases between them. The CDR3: CASSLKDSYNEQFF. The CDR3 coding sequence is TGTGCCAGCAGCCTGAAGGACAGTTACAATGAGCAGTTCTTC.

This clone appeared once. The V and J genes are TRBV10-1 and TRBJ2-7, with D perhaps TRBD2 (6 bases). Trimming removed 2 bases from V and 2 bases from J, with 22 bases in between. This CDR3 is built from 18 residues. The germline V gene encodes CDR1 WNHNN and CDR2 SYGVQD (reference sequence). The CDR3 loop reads CASSELPPGVRPTYEQYF. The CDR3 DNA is TGCGCCAGCAGTGAGCTCCCCCCGGGGGTCAGACCAACCTACGAGCAGTACTTC.

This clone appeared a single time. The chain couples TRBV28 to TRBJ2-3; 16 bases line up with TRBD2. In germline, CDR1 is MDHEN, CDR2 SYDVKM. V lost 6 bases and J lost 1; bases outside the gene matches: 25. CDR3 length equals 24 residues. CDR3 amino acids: CASSTWPWWEGTSGRGSRTDTQYF. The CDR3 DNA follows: TGTGCCAGCAGCACCTGGCCCTGGTGGGAGGGGACTAGCGGGAGGGGTTCGCGCACAGATACGCAGTATTTT.

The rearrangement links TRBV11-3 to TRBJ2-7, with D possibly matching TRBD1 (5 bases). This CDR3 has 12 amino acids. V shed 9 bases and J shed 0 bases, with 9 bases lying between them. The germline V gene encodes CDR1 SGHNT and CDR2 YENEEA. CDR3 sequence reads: CASRQFSYEQYF. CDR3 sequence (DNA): TGTGCCAGTAGACAGTTCTCCTACGAGCAGTACTTC.

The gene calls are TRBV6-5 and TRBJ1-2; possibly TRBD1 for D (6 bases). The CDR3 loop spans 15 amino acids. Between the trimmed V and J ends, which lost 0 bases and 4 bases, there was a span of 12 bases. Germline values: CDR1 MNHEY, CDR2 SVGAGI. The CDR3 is CASSYSSGVVYGYTF. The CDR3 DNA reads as TGTGCCAGCAGTTACTCGTCAGGGGTGGTCTATGGCTACACCTTC.

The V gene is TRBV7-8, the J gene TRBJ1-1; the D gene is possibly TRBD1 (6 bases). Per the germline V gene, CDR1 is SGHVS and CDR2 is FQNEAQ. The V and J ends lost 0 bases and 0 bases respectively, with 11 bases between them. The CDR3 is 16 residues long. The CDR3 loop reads CASSLAGGYMNTEAFF. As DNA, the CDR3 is TGTGCCAGCAGCTTAGCAGGGGGATACATGAACACTGAAGCTTTCTTT. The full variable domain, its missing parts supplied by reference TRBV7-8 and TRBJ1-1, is GAGVSQSPRYKVAKRGQDVALRCDPISGHVSLFWYQQALGQGPEFLTYFQNEAQLDKSGLPSDRFFAERPEGSVSTLKIQRTQQEDSAVYLCASSLAGGYMNTEAFFGQGTRLTVV.

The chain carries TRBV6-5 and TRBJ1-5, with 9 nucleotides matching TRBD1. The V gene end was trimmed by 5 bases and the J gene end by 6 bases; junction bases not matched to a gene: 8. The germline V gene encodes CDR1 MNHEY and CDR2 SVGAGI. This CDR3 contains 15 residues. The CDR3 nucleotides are TGTGCCAGCAGTCGGGCACAGGGGGCGAGTCAGCCCCAGCATTTT. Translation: CASSRAQGASQPQHF.

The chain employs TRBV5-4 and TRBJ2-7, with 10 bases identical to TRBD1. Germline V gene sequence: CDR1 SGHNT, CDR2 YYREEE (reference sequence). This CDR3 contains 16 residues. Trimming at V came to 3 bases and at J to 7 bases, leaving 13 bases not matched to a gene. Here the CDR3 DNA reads TGTGCCAGCAGCTATCCTCCAAGACAGGGGGCTGGAGAGCAGTACTTC. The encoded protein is CASSYPPRQGAGEQYF.

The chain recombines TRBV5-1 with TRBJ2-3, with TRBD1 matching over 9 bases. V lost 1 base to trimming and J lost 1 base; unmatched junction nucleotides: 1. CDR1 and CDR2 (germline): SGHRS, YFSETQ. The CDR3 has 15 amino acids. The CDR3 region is CASSLWTGGTDTQYF. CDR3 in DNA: TGCGCCAGCAGCTTGTGGACAGGGGGCACAGATACGCAGTATTTT.

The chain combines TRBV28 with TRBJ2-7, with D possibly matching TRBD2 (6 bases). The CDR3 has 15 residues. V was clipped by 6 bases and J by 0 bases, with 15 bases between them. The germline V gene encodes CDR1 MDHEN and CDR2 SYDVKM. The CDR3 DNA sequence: TGTGCCAGCAGAATAGAGCGGGCCGACTCCTACGAGCAGTACTTC. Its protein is CASRIERADSYEQYF.

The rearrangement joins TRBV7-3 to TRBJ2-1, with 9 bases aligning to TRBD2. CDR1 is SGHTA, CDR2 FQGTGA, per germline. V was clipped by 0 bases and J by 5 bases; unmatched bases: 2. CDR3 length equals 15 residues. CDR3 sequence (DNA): TGTGCCAGCAGCTTAACTAGCGGGGGAAACAATGAGCAGTTCTTC. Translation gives CASSLTSGGNNEQFF.

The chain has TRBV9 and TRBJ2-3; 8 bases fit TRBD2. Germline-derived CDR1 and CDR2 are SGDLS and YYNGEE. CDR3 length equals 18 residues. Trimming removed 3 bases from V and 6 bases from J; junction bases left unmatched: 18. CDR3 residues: CASSERSGLGGSGDTQYF. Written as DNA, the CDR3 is TGTGCCAGCAGCGAAAGGTCGGGACTAGGCGGATCAGGTGATACGCAGTATTTT.

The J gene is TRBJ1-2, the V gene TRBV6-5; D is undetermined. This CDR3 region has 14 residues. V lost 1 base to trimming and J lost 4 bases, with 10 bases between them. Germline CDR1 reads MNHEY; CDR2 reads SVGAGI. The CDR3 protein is CASSYFRESYGYTF. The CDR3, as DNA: TGTGCCAGCAGTTACTTCCGGGAGTCCTATGGCTACACCTTC.

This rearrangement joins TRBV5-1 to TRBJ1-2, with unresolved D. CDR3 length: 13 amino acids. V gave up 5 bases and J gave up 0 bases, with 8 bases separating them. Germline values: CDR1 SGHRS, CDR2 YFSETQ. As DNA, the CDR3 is TGCGCCAGCAGTAGCCCTTCTAACTATGGCTACACCTTC. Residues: CASSSPSNYGYTF.

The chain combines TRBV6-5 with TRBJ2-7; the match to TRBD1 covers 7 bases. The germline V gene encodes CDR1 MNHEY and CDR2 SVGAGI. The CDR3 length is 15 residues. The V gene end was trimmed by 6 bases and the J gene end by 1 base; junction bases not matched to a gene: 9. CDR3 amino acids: CASRAPGQQSYEQYF. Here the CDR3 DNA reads TGTGCCAGCAGAGCCCCGGGACAGCAGTCCTACGAGCAGTACTTC.

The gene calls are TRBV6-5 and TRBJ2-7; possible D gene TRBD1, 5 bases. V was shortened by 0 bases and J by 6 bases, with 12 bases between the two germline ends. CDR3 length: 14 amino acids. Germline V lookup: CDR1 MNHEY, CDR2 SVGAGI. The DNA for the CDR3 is TGTGCCAGCAGTTACTCGATCCTAGGGGCCGAGCAGTACTTC. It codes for CASSYSILGAEQYF.

The CDR3: CASSLEGQGPLEKLFF. In DNA form, the CDR3 reads TGCGCCAGCAGCTTGGAAGGACAGGGGCCCCTTGAAAAACTGTTTTTT. The V call is TRBV5-1, the J call TRBJ1-4; 9 positions match TRBD1. CDR1 is SGHRS and CDR2 is YFSETQ in the germline V gene. The trim removed 0 bases at V and 7 bases at J, leaving 7 bases unmatched. The CDR3 loop spans 16 amino acids.